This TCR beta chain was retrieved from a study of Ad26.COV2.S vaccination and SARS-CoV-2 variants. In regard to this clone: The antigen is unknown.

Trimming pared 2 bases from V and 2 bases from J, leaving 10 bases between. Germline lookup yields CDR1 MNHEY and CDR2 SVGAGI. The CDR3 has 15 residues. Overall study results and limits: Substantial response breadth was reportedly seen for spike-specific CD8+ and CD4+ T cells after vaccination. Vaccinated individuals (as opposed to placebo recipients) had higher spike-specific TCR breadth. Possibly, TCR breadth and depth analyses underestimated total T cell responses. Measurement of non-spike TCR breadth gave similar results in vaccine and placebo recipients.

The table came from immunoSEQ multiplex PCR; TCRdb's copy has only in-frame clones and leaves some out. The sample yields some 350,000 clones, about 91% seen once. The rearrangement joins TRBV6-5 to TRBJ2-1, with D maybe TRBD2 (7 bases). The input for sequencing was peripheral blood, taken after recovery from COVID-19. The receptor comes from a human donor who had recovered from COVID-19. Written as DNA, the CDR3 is TGTGCCAGCAGTTACCGGGGGGCGGCCTACAATGAGCAGTTCTTC. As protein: CASSYRGAAYNEQFF.